This T cell receptor beta chain was identified during a study of long-term antiretroviral therapy in people with HIV. General observations from the study: Investigators report no available data on ART adherence, viral resistance or therapy changes. The data indicate that diversity increased after ART but remained below transplant donor controls.

On this clone itself: Its antigen is undetermined.

This CDR3 contains 17 residues. The V gene's germline CDR1 is SEHNR and CDR2 FQNEAQ (reference sequence). With V trimmed by 1 base and J by 2 bases, 4 bases remained unmatched. The run of the v3.0 immunoSEQ assay was at survey level. Produced via immunoSEQ multiplex PCR; TCRdb's table is partial and in-frame only. The table has approximately 30,000 clones, 70% to 85% seen once. The J gene is TRBJ2-1, the V gene TRBV7-9; 11 bases line up with TRBD1. This clonotype originated in a man aged 35 to 55 with HIV. The material sequenced was unsorted PBMCs, taken 3 years after starting antiretroviral therapy. The CDR3 coding sequence is TGTGCCAGCAGCTTAGGCAGGACAGGGGGCACCTACAATGAGCAGTTCTTC. Translation: CASSLGRTGGTYNEQFF.